These T cell receptor beta chains were read from a single sample in a study of T cell responses to AZD1222 COVID-19 vaccine. Sequencing was performed with immunoSEQ multiplex PCR; in TCRdb, only in-frame clones are kept and a portion is missing. The sample includes 120,000 to 150,000 clones, around 91% of them seen just once. The source was peripheral blood, collected on day 0 of AZD1222 vaccination. Receptors were obtained from an adult in good health. Both conserved end residues are part of each CDR3. Each record gives: J gene, D gene, V gene, CDR3 protein. A D gene is named only where the DNA matches it firmly.

J: TRBJ1-4; D: NA; V: TRBV6-5; CDR3: CASSYQGREKLFF
J: TRBJ2-4; D: TRBD2; V: TRBV13; CDR3: CASSLTAASGRARNIQYF
J: TRBJ2-7; D: NA; V: TRBV19; CDR3: CASSGGPDFYEQYF
J: TRBJ2-5; D: NA; V: TRBV5-1; CDR3: CASSLSAGRETQYF
J: TRBJ2-2; D: NA; V: TRBV7-3; CDR3: CASSTRTQGNTGELFF
J: TRBJ1-6; D: TRBD1; V: TRBV28; CDR3: CASSSVGQGAGYNSPLHF
J: TRBJ1-1; D: NA; V: TRBV19; CDR3: CASSMGRNTEAFF
J: TRBJ2-1; D: TRBD2; V: TRBV7-2; CDR3: CASSLSSSSGRYNEQFF
J: TRBJ2-7; D: NA; V: TRBV15; CDR3: CATSRDFGGRIRPYEQYF
J: TRBJ1-5; D: NA; V: TRBV4-1; CDR3: CASSQGDTGGNQPQHF
J: TRBJ1-6; D: NA; V: TRBV6-6; CDR3: CASSWAAARGNSPLHF
J: TRBJ2-2; D: NA; V: TRBV5-1; CDR3: CASSFTRDTGELFF
J: TRBJ1-1; D: NA; V: TRBV5-1; CDR3: CASRGSPRDTEAFF
J: TRBJ2-7; D: NA; V: TRBV7-2; CDR3: CASSLGWTAYEQYF
J: TRBJ1-1; D: TRBD1; V: TRBV5-1; CDR3: CASSLGTAWEAFF
J: TRBJ1-5; D: NA; V: TRBV28; CDR3: CASSFRGAYSNQPQHF
J: TRBJ2-7; D: NA; V: TRBV15; CDR3: CATSRETDYEQYF
J: TRBJ2-2; D: NA; V: TRBV11-2; CDR3: CASSLAELNTGELFF
J: TRBJ1-1; D: NA; V: TRBV6-2/TRBV6-3; CDR3: CASSYGLTGAREAFF
J: TRBJ1-4; D: NA; V: TRBV3-1/TRBV3-2; CDR3: CASSHHREPKEKLFF
J: TRBJ2-1; D: NA; V: TRBV6-5; CDR3: CASSYSGIVNEQFF
J: TRBJ2-7; D: NA; V: TRBV6-2/TRBV6-3; CDR3: CASSPLAILYEQYF